One TCR beta chain is described in this entry. Its antigen is unidentified. The sample belongs to a study of T cell responses to AZD1222 COVID-19 vaccine. General observations from the study: Clonal diversity may have been underestimated in mostly white British donors. Repertoires were sampled only after the peak T cell response. The study found Spike-specific TCR breadth and depth rose after two AZD1222 doses.

Assay: immunoSEQ multiplex PCR; the TCRdb copy retains only in-frame clones and omits some. The sample holds about 120,000 clones, more than 85% seen once. The TCR comes from an adult in good health. The input for sequencing was peripheral blood, taken on day 0 of AZD1222 vaccination.

The CDR3 sequence is CASSRGQGGTPPYEQYF. CDR3 coding DNA: TGTGCCAGCAGCCGTGGACAGGGGGGAACCCCACCCTACGAGCAGTACTTC. This chain uses TRBV11-2 with TRBJ2-7, with 10 bases aligning to TRBD1. V was pared by 5 bases and J by 2 bases, with 12 bases of the junction left unmatched. CDR1 and CDR2 from the germline V gene are SGHAT and FQNNGV. The CDR3 has 17 residues.